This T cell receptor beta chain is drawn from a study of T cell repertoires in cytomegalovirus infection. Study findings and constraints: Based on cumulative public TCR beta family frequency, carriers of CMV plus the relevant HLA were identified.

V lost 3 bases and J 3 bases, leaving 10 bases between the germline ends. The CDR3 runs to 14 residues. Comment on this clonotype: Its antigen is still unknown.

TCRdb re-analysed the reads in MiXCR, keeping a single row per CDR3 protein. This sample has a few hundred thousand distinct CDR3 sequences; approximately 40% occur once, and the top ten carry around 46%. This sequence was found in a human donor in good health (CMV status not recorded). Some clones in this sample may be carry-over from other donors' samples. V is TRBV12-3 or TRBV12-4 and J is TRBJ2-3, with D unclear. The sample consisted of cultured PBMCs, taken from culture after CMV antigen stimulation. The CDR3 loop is CASSFGSATDTQYF. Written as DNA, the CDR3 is TGTGCCAGCAGTTTTGGATCCGCGACAGATACGCAGTATTTT.